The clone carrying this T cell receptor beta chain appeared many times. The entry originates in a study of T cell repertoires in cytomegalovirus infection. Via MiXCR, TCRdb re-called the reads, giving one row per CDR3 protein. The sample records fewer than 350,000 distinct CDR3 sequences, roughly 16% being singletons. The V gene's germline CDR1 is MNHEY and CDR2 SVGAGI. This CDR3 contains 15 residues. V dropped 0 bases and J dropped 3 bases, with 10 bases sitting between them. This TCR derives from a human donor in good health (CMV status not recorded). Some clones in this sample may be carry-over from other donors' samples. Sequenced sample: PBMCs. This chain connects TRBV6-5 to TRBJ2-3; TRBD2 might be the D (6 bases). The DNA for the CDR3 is TGTGCCAGCAGTTACTCGCTTGGAGGGACAGATACGCAGTATTTT. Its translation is CASSYSLGGTDTQYF.